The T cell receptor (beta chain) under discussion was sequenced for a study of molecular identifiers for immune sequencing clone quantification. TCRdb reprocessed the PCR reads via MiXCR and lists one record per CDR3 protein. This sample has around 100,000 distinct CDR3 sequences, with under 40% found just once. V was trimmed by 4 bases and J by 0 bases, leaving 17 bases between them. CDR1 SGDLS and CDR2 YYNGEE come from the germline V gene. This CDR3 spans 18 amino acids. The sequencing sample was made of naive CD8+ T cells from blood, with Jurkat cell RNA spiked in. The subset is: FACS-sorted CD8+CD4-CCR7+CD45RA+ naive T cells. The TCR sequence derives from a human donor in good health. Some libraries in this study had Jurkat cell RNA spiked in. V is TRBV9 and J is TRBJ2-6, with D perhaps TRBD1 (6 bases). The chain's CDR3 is CASSNLRGFSSGANVLTF. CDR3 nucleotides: TGTGCCAGCAGCAACCTCAGGGGATTCAGCTCTGGGGCCAACGTCCTGACTTTC.